This is a list of T cell receptor beta chains from one sample in a study of control samples from healthy donors and cancer patients. Assay: immunoSEQ multiplex PCR; the TCRdb copy retains only in-frame clones and omits some. This table has about 120,000 clones, around 88% appearing once. The sequencing sample was made of blood. The receptor source for this set is a man aged 35-49 years in good health. Each CDR3 is given with its conserved first and last residue. A D gene is named only where the DNA matches it firmly. Some rows mark clone size as missing; the rest say once, few, many or name a class of expanded clone.

clone_size j_call d_call v_call cdr3_nt cdr3_aa
. TRBJ2-2 . TRBV6-2/TRBV6-3 TGTGCCAGCAGTCCCTCCAGGGTAACCACCGGGGAGCTGTTTTTT CASSPSRVTTGELFF
once TRBJ1-6 TRBD1 TRBV2 TGTGCCAGCAGACCGGACAGGGGAAACTCCTATAATTCACCCCTCCACTTT CASRPDRGNSYNSPLHF
. TRBJ1-2 . TRBV4-1 TGCGCCAGCAGCCACCCCTCCGGACAGTCGCTCCCTTTAGGCTATGGCTACACCTTC CASSHPSGQSLPLGYGYTF
. TRBJ2-1 TRBD2 TRBV2 TGTGCCAGCAGTGAATTCGGGGGGGCTGGTAATGAGCAGTTCTTC CASSEFGGAGNEQFF
. TRBJ1-6 . TRBV19 TGTGCCAGTAAGGAGGCCGGATATAATTCACCCCTCCACTTT CASKEAGYNSPLHF
. TRBJ2-7 . TRBV2 TGTGCCAGCAGCATATTCCACAGGGACACGTACGAGCAGTACTTC CASSIFHRDTYEQYF
. TRBJ2-6 TRBD2 TRBV28 TGTGCCAGCAGTACCCGACTAGCGGGGGGCCTCTCTGGGGCCAACGTCCTGACTTTC CASSTRLAGGLSGANVLTF
. TRBJ1-2 TRBD1 TRBV30 TGTGCCTGGAAGAGGACAGGGTACTCTAACTATGGCTACACCTTC CAWKRTGYSNYGYTF
. TRBJ1-2 . TRBV20-1 TGCAGTGCTCGTGGACAGCGGATCCGTGGCTACACCTTC CSARGQRIRGYTF
. TRBJ2-7 TRBD1 TRBV9 TGTGCCAGCAGCGTATACGGACAGGGTTTCGACGAGCAGTACTTC CASSVYGQGFDEQYF
. TRBJ1-2 . TRBV9 TGTGCCAGCAGCTTTACAGATCATAGCTTC CASSFTDHSF
. TRBJ2-3 TRBD1 TRBV3-1/TRBV3-2 TGTGCCACCTTATCCGGGACAGGGGGCCGAGATACGCAGTATTTT CATLSGTGGRDTQYF
. TRBJ1-2 . TRBV5-1 TGCGCCAGCAGCCTGGAGAAGGGAGGCTATGGCTACACCTTC CASSLEKGGYGYTF
. TRBJ1-1 . TRBV29-1 TGCAGCGTTCTTACCGGGACGTTGAACACTGAAGCTTTCTTT CSVLTGTLNTEAFF
once TRBJ2-1 TRBD2 TRBV4-2 TGTGCCAGCAGCCAAGGGGTAGCGGGGGACAACAATGAGCAGTTCTTC CASSQGVAGDNNEQFF